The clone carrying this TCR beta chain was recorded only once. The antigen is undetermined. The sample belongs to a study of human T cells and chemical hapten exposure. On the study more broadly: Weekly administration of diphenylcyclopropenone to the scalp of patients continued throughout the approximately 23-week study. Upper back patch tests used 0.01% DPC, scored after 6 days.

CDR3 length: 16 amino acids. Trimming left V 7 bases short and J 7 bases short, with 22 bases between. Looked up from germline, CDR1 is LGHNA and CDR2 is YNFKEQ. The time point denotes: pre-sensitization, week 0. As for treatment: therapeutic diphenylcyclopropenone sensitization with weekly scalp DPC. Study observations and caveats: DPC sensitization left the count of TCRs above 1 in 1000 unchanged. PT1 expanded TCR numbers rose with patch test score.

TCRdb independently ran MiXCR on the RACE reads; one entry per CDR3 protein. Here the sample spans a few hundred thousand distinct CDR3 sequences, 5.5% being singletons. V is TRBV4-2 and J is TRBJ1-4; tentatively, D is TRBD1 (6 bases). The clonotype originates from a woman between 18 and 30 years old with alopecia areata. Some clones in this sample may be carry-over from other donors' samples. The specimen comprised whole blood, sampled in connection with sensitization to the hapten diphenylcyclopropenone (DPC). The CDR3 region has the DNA TGTGCCAGCAACCCAAGGACCGGGGAAGGGGGTGAAAAACTGTTTTTT. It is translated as CASNPRTGEGGEKLFF.